These 27 T cell receptor beta chains were all obtained from the same sample, sequenced in a study of shared clonotypes between healthy human individuals. Generated by immunoSEQ multiplex PCR, the TCRdb table keeps only in-frame clones and is missing some. Of more than 600,000 clones listed, roughly nine tenths are singletons. Terminally differentiated effector memory CD45RA+ cells were left out of the naive CD8 fraction, which was CD45RO-negative and positively selected for CCR7. The sequenced sample consisted of naive CD8+ T cells sorted from blood. The receptors were sampled from a man aged 25-40 years in good health.

The chain recombines TRBV5-4 with TRBJ2-5; D is perhaps TRBD2 (6 bases). V lost 6 bases, J lost 4 bases, and 19 bases lay in between. The germline CDR1 and CDR2 sequences are SGHNT and YYREEE (reference sequence). This CDR3 has 15 residues. CDR3 nucleotides: TGTGCCAGCACCGAGGCGGGATGGGGCTCAGAGACCCAGTACTTC. Its protein product is CASTEAGWGSETQYF.

The chain has TRBV28 and TRBJ2-3; D is unresolved. The CDR3 covers 13 residues. CDR1 is MDHEN and CDR2 is SYDVKM in the germline V gene. Trimming stripped 4 bases from V and 2 bases from J, with 7 bases between. Written as DNA, the CDR3 is TGTGCCAGCAGTTCTCTGCTCACAGATACGCAGTATTTT. Encoded protein: CASSSLLTDTQYF.

This rearrangement joins TRBV5-1 to TRBJ2-1, with D perhaps TRBD1 (6 bases). The CDR3 has 14 residues. V was pared by 3 bases and J by 6 bases, with 13 bases between. The germline CDR1 and CDR2 sequences are SGHRS and YFSETQ. The CDR3 DNA reads TGCGCCAGCAGCTCGGGACAAGATTTCAATGAGCAGTTCTTC. Translation: CASSSGQDFNEQFF.

This chain connects TRBV5-6 to TRBJ2-7; perhaps TRBD1 as D (6 bases). The ends were cut back, 2 bases at V and 4 bases at J, with 7 bases in the middle. There are 12 residues in the CDR3. Germline V CDR1 and CDR2: SGHDT, YYEEEE. The CDR3 protein is CASSFDRYEQYF. In nucleotides, the CDR3 is TGTGCCAGCAGCTTCGACAGGTACGAGCAGTACTTC.

Turning to this clone: The same CDR3 can be traced to other DNA sequences in this sample. The chain employs TRBV19 and TRBJ2-7; TRBD2 aligns across 7 bases. The J segment lost 0 bases and the V segment lost 1 base, leaving 3 bases of the junction unmatched. Germline-derived CDR1 and CDR2 are LNHDA and SQIVND (reference sequence). The CDR3 consists of 15 residues. The CDR3, as DNA: TGTGCCAGTAGTATAGGGGGCGGGAGCTCCTACGAGCAGTACTTC. Its translation is CASSIGGGSSYEQYF.

The CDR3 reads CASSPPLYGYTF. In nucleotides, the CDR3 is TGTGCCAGCTCACCACCGCTTTATGGCTACACCTTC. The chain carries TRBV18 and TRBJ1-2; D gene uncertain. CDR1 KGHSH and CDR2 LQKENI come from the germline V gene. The CDR3 sequence is 12 residues long. Deletions cut 0 bases from V and 5 bases from J, with 4 bases between.

Notes on this clone: Germline is not matched at one junction end, which may reflect a read error. The chain uses TRBV7-9 and TRBJ1-1, with unresolved D. The CDR3 extends over 13 amino acids. Germline CDR1 SEHNR, CDR2 FQNEAQ (reference sequence). CDR3 bases: TGTGCCGGCAGCTCCCCGGCGTACACTGAAGCTTTCTTT. Its protein is CAGSSPAYTEAFF.

This clone was counted a single time. This chain connects TRBV7-9 to TRBJ2-7; 8 positions agree with TRBD1. Trimming removed 4 bases from V and 4 bases from J; junction bases left unmatched: 3. CDR1 SEHNR and CDR2 FQNEAQ come from the germline V gene (reference sequence). The CDR3 consists of 13 residues. CDR3 nucleotide sequence: TGTGCCAGCAGCTCGGACAGGGTTTACGAGCAGTACTTC. Protein product: CASSSDRVYEQYF.

This chain connects TRBV7-9 to TRBJ2-7; 7 positions agree with TRBD2. With 5 bases clipped from V and 0 bases from J, the junction kept 7 bases outside the gene matches. The CDR3 has 15 residues. Germline values: CDR1 SEHNR, CDR2 FQNEAQ (reference sequence). The CDR3 region is CASSPIGRSSYEQYF. CDR3 DNA: TGTGCCAGCAGCCCAATCGGGAGGAGCTCCTACGAGCAGTACTTC.

The chain uses TRBV9 and TRBJ2-3; TRBD1 agrees at 8 bases. Trimming took 1 base from V and 4 from J; bases not matched to a gene: 5. CDR3 length: 15 amino acids. Germline V gene data show CDR1 as SGDLS and CDR2 as YYNGEE. CDR3 amino acids: CASSVTGQGADTQYF. CDR3 in DNA: TGTGCCAGCAGCGTAACCGGACAGGGCGCAGATACGCAGTATTTT.

The V and J genes are TRBV7-8 and TRBJ2-7; perhaps TRBD1 as D (6 bases). CDR1 is SGHVS and CDR2 is FQNEAQ in the germline V gene. The V gene lost 3 bases and the J gene lost 3 bases, with 12 bases spanning the gap. This CDR3 is 14 amino acids long. The CDR3 DNA reads as TGTGCCAGCAGCTTCCGGGCGACAGGCTACGAGCAGTACTTC. Its translation is CASSFRATGYEQYF. Full variable domain (rest looked up from reference TRBV7-8 and TRBJ2-7): GAGVSQSPRYKVAKRGQDVALRCDPISGHVSLFWYQQALGQGPEFLTYFQNEAQLDKSGLPSDRFFAERPEGSVSTLKIQRTQQEDSAVYLCASSFRATGYEQYFGPGTRLTVT.

This chain's CDR3 is CASSQRPTVPIVFF. The CDR3 bases are TGCGCCAGCAGCCAACGTCCGACAGTCCCTATCGTTTTCTTT. The chain has TRBV4-1 and TRBJ1-1, with D possibly matching TRBD1 (5 bases). V lost 2 bases to trimming and J lost 13 bases, with 20 bases between them. There are 14 residues in the CDR3. Germline CDR1 MGHRA, CDR2 YSYEKL.

The genes are TRBV29-1 and TRBJ1-2; the match to TRBD1 covers 9 bases. The CDR3 contains 17 residues. Germline-derived CDR1 and CDR2 are SQVTM and ANQGSEA. The V gene end was trimmed by 3 bases and the J gene end by 0 bases; junction bases not matched to a gene: 11. The chain's CDR3 is CSVEARQGEYANYGYTF. CDR3 nucleotides: TGCAGCGTTGAGGCCCGACAGGGGGAGTATGCTAACTATGGCTACACCTTC.

V is TRBV7-9 and J is TRBJ1-5; TRBD1 matches 7 bases. With 5 bases clipped from V and 6 bases from J, the junction kept 4 bases outside the gene matches. Germline assignment: CDR1 SEHNR and CDR2 FQNEAQ (reference sequence). This CDR3 is 13 amino acids long. The CDR3 nucleotides read TGTGCCAGCAGCCCCGACAGGGTTCAGCCCCAGCATTTT. It encodes CASSPDRVQPQHF.

The chain joins TRBV5-1 to TRBJ1-1; D not resolved. Germline CDR1 is SGHRS and CDR2 is YFSETQ. Trimming took 4 bases from V and 0 from J, leaving 16 bases between them. The CDR3 is 16 amino acids. The CDR3 spells CASSGDREAMNTEAFF. The DNA for the CDR3 is TGCGCCAGCAGCGGCGACCGGGAGGCAATGAACACTGAAGCTTTCTTT. Combining the CDR3 with reference TRBV5-1 and TRBJ1-1 gives the whole variable domain KAGVTQTPRYLIKTRGQQVTLSCSPISGHRSVSWYQQTPGQGLQFLFEYFSETQRNKGNFPGRFSGRQFSNSRSEMNVSTLELGDSALYLCASSGDREAMNTEAFFGQGTRLTVV.

Concerning this clone: Other nucleotide sequences in the sample specify the same CDR3. The CDR3 DNA reads TGTGCCAGCAGTCCCGGGACAGGGGGTAATCAGCCCCAGCATTTT. As protein: CASSPGTGGNQPQHF. The chain employs TRBV27 and TRBJ1-5; 11 bases are shared with TRBD1. The V gene end was trimmed by 5 bases and the J gene end by 4 bases; junction bases not matched to a gene: 4. This CDR3 is built from 15 residues. Per the germline V gene, CDR1 is MNHEY and CDR2 is SMNVEV (reference sequence).

This chain uses TRBV7-9 with TRBJ1-1, with D perhaps TRBD1 (6 bases). The CDR3 has 12 amino acids. V shed 1 base and J shed 10 bases, with 10 bases lying between them. Germline CDR1 is SEHNR and CDR2 is FQNEAQ (reference sequence). The CDR3 nucleotides read TGTGCCAGCAGCTTAGAGGGGGGGAGAGCTTTCTTT. Its translation: CASSLEGGRAFF.

The chain recombines TRBV6-4 with TRBJ1-3, with D perhaps matching TRBD1 (5 bases). V was trimmed by 6 bases and J by 1 base, leaving 28 bases between them. CDR1 is MRHNA and CDR2 is SNTAGT in the germline V gene. This CDR3 comprises 20 residues. CDR3 DNA: TGTGCCAGCAGATTGATAGACAGCACAAGACGATTTAGATCTGGAAACACCATATATTTT. Translated, it gives CASRLIDSTRRFRSGNTIYF.

This chain uses TRBV13 with TRBJ2-1, with 7 bases matching TRBD2. Germline CDR1 PRHDT, CDR2 FYEKMQ (reference sequence). V lost 1 base to trimming and J lost 6 bases; unmatched junction nucleotides: 12. This CDR3 spans 17 amino acids. CDR3 sequence (DNA): TGTGCCAGCAGCTTAGTGGGTTCGGCTAGCGGTTTCAATGAGCAGTTCTTC. Translation: CASSLVGSASGFNEQFF.

The J gene is TRBJ1-4, the V gene TRBV6-1; D not resolved. Between the trimmed V and J ends, which lost 2 bases and 2 bases, there was a span of 12 bases. There are 16 residues in the CDR3. From germline, CDR1 is MNHNS and CDR2 SASEGT. The CDR3 protein is CASSERRWKTNEKLFF. The CDR3 DNA sequence: TGTGCCAGCAGTGAAAGGCGGTGGAAGACTAATGAAAAACTGTTTTTT.

The J gene is TRBJ1-1, the V gene TRBV9, with D perhaps TRBD1 (5 bases). V lost 3 bases and J 5 bases, leaving 17 bases between the germline ends. CDR1 is SGDLS, CDR2 YYNGEE, per germline. This CDR3 spans 15 amino acids. This CDR3 reads CASSAGTLGRTEAFF. Here the CDR3 DNA reads TGTGCCAGCAGCGCCGGGACTCTGGGAAGGACTGAAGCTTTCTTT.

This clone came up many times. The rearrangement uses TRBV19 and TRBJ2-7; 9 bases match TRBD2. The germline gives CDR1 LNHDA, CDR2 SQIVND (reference sequence). Unmatched junction bases numbered 8, after V lost 5 bases and J lost 3 bases. This CDR3 region has 15 residues. The CDR3 loop reads CASSGSGRHSYEQYF. The CDR3 region has the DNA TGTGCCAGTAGTGGGAGCGGGAGGCACAGCTACGAGCAGTACTTC.

CDR3 loop: CASSPANSGNTIYF. CDR3 nucleotides: TGTGCCAGCAGCCCAGCTAACTCTGGAAACACCATATATTTT. The chain carries TRBV7-9 and TRBJ1-3; D not certain. The CDR3 is 14 amino acids. V lost 5 bases to trimming and J lost 0 bases, with 8 bases between them. Per germline, CDR1 SEHNR and CDR2 FQNEAQ (reference sequence).

The genes are TRBV29-1 and TRBJ2-2; D is possibly TRBD2 (5 bases). Per the germline V gene, CDR1 is SQVTM and CDR2 is ANQGSEA. This CDR3 is 13 amino acids long. The germline V and J ends were trimmed by 6 bases and 2 bases, with 10 bases remaining between them. DNA of the CDR3: TGCAGCGTCTTTAGCGCCAACACCGGGGAGCTGTTTTTT. It translates to CSVFSANTGELFF.

This sequence joins TRBV5-1 and TRBJ2-1; 12 bases are a match to TRBD2. The CDR3 consists of 15 residues. The V gene end was trimmed by 0 bases and the J gene end by 9 bases; junction bases not matched to a gene: 4. Per the germline V gene, CDR1 is SGHRS and CDR2 is YFSETQ. The CDR3: CASSLAASGRAEQFF. The CDR3 coding sequence is TGCGCCAGCAGCTTGGCAGCTAGCGGGAGGGCTGAGCAGTTCTTC.

The chain carries TRBV6-6 and TRBJ2-7; 11 nucleotides agree with TRBD2. J was trimmed by 3 bases and V by 2 bases; bases with no gene match: 6. Per the germline V gene, CDR1 is MNHNY and CDR2 is SVGAGI (reference sequence). This CDR3 spans 16 amino acids. The CDR3, as DNA: TGTGCCAGCAGTTACCCTAGCGGGAGGACGGTCTACGAGCAGTACTTC. This codes for CASSYPSGRTVYEQYF.

This sequence joins TRBV6-1 and TRBJ2-2, with D possibly matching TRBD2 (5 bases). The CDR3 consists of 13 residues. Trimming shortened V by 7 bases and J by 4 bases, and 10 bases separated the two germline ends. CDR1 and CDR2 (germline): MNHNS, SASEGT. CDR3 amino acids: CASTSRGTGELFF. DNA of the CDR3: TGTGCCAGCACAAGCCGGGGCACCGGGGAGCTGTTTTTT.